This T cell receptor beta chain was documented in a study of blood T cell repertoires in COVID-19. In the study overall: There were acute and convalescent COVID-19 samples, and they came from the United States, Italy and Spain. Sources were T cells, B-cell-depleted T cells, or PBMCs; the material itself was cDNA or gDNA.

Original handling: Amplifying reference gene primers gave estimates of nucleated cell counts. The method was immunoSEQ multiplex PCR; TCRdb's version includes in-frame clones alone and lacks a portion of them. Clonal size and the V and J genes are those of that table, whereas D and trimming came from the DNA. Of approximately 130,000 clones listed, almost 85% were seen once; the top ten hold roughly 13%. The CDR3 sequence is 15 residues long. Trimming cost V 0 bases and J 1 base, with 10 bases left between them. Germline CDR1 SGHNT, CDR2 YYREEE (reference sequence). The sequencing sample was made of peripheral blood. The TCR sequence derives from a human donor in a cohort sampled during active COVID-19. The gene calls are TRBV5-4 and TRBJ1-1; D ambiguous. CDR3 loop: CASSLGLGGNTEAFF. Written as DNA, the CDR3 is TGTGCCAGCAGCTTGGGTTTAGGAGGGAACACTGAAGCTTTCTTT.